The 8 T cell receptor beta chains given below trace back to one sample, sequenced in a study of OX40 agonist ivuxolimab in advanced cancers. Profiled with immunoSEQ multiplex PCR; TCRdb holds only in-frame clones, not every one. The sample has about 33,000 clones, roughly 81% seen once. This specimen was CD4+ or CD8+ T cells sorted from blood, taken in a trial of the OX40 agonist ivuxolimab. The receptors were sampled from an adult with an advanced solid tumor such as melanoma, head and neck, liver or kidney cancer.

V and J are TRBV18 and TRBJ2-7; TRBD1 or TRBD2 may be the D gene (5 bases each). The V gene's germline CDR1 is KGHSH and CDR2 LQKENI. With 2 bases removed from V and 5 bases from J, the gap between germline ends came to 16 bases. The CDR3 is 15 amino acids. CDR3 nucleotides: TGTGCCAGCTCACCAGAGGGGCGCGTTTCCAACGAGCAGTACTTC. This translates into CASSPEGRVSNEQYF.

The chain couples TRBV21-1 to TRBJ2-6; TRBD2 reflects the table's D call only, with no check against the DNA. TRBV21-1 is classified as a pseudogene. This CDR3 contains 15 residues. The CDR3 loop reads CASSRGSPGANVLTF. The CDR3 DNA sequence: TGTGCCAGCAGCAGAGGGTCCCCCGGGGCCAACGTCCTGACTTTC.

The genes are TRBV28 and TRBJ1-2, with D unresolved. V was trimmed by 3 bases and J by 4 bases, leaving 6 bases between them. The germline V gene encodes CDR1 MDHEN and CDR2 SYDVKM. The CDR3 contains 12 residues. Here the CDR3 DNA reads TGTGCCAGCAGTTTTAGTGGCTATGGCTACACCTTC. It encodes CASSFSGYGYTF.

In this sample, this clone turned up once. The V call is TRBV5-4, the J call TRBJ2-5, with D perhaps matching TRBD1 (7 bases). Germline-derived CDR1 and CDR2 are SGHNT and YYREEE (reference sequence). CDR3 length: 17 amino acids. The V end lost 1 base, the J end lost 0 bases, and 16 bases lay between the germline ends. CDR3 sequence (DNA): TGTGCCAGCAGCTTGTACAGGGGTGGGGGGTACCAAGAGACCCAGTACTTC. Translation gives CASSLYRGGGYQETQYF.

The chain employs TRBV10-3 and TRBJ2-3; D unresolved. The CDR3 totals 11 residues. Germline V gives CDR1 ENHRY, CDR2 SYGVKD. V lost 6 bases and J 7 bases, leaving 8 bases between the germline ends. The CDR3 DNA reads as TGTGCCATCAGCGGCGCCCATACGCAGTATTTT. This encodes CAISGAHTQYF.

The chain combines TRBV29-1 with TRBJ2-6, with D perhaps assigned TRBD1 or TRBD2 (6 bases each). The ends were cut back, 4 bases at V and 0 bases at J, with 16 bases in the middle. The CDR3 consists of 17 residues. Germline V lookup: CDR1 SQVTM, CDR2 ANQGSEA. The CDR3 spells CSVVGVGGPSGANVLTF. In DNA, the CDR3 is TGCAGCGTTGTAGGTGTAGGGGGGCCCTCTGGGGCCAACGTCCTGACTTTC.

This clone has just one count. The chain employs TRBV9 and TRBJ2-7, with 9 bases matching TRBD1. This CDR3 has 16 amino acids. The junction had 6 bases not matched to a gene; V was cut back by 0 bases and J by 2 bases. The germline V gene encodes CDR1 SGDLS and CDR2 YYNGEE. The CDR3 bases are TGTGCCAGCAGCGTAGGGGCAGGGACAGGGCCCTACGAGCAGTACTTC. Its translation: CASSVGAGTGPYEQYF.

CDR3 DNA sequence: TGTGCCAGCAGCTCCGGACAGTACTACGAGCAGTACTTC. Its translation: CASSSGQYYEQYF. The chain links TRBV11-2 to TRBJ2-7; a weak D match, TRBD1 (6 bases). Trimming pared 4 bases from V and 3 bases from J, leaving 10 bases between. The CDR3 is 13 amino acids. Germline CDR1 is SGHAT and CDR2 is FQNNGV.